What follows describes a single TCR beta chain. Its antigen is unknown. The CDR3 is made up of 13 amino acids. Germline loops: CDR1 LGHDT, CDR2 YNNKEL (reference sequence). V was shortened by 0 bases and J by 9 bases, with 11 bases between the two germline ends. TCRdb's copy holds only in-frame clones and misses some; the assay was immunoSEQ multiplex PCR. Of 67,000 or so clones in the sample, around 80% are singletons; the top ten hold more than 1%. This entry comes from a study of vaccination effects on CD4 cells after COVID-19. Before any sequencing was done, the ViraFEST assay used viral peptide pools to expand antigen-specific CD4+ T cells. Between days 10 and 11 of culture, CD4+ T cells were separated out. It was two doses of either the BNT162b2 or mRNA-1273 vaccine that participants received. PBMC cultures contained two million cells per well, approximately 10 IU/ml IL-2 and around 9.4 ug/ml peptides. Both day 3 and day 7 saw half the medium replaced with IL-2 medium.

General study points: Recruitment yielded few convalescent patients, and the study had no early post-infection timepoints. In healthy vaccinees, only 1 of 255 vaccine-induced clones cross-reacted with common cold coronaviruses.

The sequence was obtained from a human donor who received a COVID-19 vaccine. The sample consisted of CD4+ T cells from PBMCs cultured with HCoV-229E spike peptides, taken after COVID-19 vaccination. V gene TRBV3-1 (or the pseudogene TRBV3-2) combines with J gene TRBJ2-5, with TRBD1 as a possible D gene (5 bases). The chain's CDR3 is CASSQDLARAQYF. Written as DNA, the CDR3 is TGTGCCAGCAGCCAAGATTTAGCCAGGGCCCAGTACTTC.